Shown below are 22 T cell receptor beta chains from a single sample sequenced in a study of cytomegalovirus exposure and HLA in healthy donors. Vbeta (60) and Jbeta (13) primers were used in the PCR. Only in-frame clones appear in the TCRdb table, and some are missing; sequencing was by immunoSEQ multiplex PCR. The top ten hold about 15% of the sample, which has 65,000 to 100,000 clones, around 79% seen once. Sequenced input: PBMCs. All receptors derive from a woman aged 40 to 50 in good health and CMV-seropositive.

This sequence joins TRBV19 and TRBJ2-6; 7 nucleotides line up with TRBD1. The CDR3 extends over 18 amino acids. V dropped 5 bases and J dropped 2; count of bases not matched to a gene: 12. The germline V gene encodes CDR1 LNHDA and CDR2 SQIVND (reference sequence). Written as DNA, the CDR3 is TGTGCCAGTAGTTTCTCGACAGGGTGGGCGACTGGGGCCAACGTCCTGACTTTC. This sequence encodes CASSFSTGWATGANVLTF.

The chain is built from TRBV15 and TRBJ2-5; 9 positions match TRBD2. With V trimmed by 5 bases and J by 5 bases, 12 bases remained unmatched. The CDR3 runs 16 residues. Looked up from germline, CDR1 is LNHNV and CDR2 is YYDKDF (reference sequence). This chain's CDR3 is CATSGYGTSSRETQYF. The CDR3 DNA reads TGTGCCACCAGCGGCTACGGGACTAGCTCACGTGAGACCCAGTACTTC.

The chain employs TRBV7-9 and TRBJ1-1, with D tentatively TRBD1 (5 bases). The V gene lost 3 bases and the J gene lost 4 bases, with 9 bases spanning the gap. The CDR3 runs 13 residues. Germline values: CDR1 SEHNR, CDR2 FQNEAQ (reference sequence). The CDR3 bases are TGTGCCAGCAGCTTGTCAGGGCGCACTGAAGCTTTCTTT. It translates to CASSLSGRTEAFF.

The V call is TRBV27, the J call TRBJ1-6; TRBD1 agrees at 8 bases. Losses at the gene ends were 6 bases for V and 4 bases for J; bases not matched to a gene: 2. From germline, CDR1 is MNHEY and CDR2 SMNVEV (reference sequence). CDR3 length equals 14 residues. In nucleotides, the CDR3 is TGTGCCAGCAGCCGACAGGGGTATAATTCACCCCTCCACTTT. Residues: CASSRQGYNSPLHF.

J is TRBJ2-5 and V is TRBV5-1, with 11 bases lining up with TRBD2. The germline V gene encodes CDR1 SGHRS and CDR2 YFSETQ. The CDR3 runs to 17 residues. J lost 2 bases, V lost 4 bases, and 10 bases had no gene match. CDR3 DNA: TGCGCCAGCAGCCTGGGTGGGACTAGCGGACCTCAAGAGACCCAGTACTTC. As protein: CASSLGGTSGPQETQYF.

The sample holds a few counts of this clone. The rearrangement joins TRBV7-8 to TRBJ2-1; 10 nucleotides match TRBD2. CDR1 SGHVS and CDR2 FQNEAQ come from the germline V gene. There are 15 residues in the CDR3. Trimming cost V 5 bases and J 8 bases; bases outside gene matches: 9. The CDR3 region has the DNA TGTGCCAGCAGCCCTCGGGCTAGCGGGGGCTATGAGCAGTTCTTC. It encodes CASSPRASGGYEQFF.

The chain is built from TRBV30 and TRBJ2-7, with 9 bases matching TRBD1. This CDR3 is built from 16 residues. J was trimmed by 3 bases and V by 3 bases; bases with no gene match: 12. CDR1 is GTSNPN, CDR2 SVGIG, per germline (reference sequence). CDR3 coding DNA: TGTGCCTGGAGAAACCTCCCAGGGACAGGGAACTACGAGCAGTACTTC. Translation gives CAWRNLPGTGNYEQYF.

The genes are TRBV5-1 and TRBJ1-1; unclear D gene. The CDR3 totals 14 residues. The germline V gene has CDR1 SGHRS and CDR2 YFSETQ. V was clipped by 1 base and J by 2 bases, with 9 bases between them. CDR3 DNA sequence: TGCGCCAGCAGCTTGTCCTCAACTAACACTGAAGCTTTCTTT. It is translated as CASSLSSTNTEAFF.

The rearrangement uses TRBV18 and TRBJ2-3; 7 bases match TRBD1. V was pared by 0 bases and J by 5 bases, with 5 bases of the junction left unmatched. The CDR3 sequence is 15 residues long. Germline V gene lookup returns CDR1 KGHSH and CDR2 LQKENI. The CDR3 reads CASSPPRGNVDTQYF. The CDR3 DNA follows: TGTGCCAGCTCACCACCCAGGGGGAATGTAGATACGCAGTATTTT.

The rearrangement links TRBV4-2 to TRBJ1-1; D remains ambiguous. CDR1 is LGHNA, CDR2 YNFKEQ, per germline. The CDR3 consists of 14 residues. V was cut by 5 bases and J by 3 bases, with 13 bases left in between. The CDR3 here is CASSKNNEDTEAFF. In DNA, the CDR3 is TGTGCCAGCAGCAAAAACAACGAGGACACTGAAGCTTTCTTT.

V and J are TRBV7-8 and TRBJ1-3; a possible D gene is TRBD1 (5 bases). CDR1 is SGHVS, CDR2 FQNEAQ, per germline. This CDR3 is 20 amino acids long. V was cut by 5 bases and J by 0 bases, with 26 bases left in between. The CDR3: CASSAVRDYVFSSSGNTIYF. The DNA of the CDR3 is TGTGCCAGCAGCGCAGTCCGGGACTACGTTTTCAGTAGCTCTGGAAACACCATATATTTT.

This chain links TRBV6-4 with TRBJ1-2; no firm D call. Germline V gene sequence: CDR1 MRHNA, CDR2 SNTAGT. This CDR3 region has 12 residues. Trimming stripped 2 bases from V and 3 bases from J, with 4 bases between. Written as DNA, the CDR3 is TGTGCCAGCAGTGACGGAGACTATGGCTACACCTTC. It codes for CASSDGDYGYTF.

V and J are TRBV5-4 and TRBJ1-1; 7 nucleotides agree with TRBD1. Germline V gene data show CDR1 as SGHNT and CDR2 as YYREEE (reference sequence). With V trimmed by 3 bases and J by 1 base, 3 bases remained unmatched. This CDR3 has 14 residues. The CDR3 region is CASSSGQRNTEAFF. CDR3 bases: TGTGCCAGCAGCTCGGGACAGAGGAACACTGAAGCTTTCTTT.

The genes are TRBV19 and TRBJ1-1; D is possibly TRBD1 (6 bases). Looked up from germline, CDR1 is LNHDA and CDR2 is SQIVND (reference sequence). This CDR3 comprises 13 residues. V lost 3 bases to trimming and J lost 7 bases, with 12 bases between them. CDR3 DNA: TGTGCCAGTAGTATCCTAGGGGACAATGAAGCTTTCTTT. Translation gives CASSILGDNEAFF.

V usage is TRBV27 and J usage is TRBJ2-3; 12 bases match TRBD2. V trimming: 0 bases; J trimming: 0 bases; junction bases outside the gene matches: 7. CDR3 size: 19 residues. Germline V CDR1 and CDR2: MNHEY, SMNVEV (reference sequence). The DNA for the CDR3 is TGTGCCAGCAGTTTATCTCCTAGCGGGAGGGTAATTAGCACAGATACGCAGTATTTT. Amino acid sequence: CASSLSPSGRVISTDTQYF.

CDR3 loop: CASSVSGGQTQYF. CDR3 DNA sequence: TGTGCCAGCAGCGTGTCCGGGGGGCAGACGCAGTATTTT. The chain is built from TRBV9 and TRBJ2-3; D possibly corresponds to TRBD2 (7 bases). The germline gives CDR1 SGDLS, CDR2 YYNGEE. The CDR3 is made up of 13 amino acids. The germline V and J ends were trimmed by 2 bases and 9 bases, with 13 bases remaining between them.

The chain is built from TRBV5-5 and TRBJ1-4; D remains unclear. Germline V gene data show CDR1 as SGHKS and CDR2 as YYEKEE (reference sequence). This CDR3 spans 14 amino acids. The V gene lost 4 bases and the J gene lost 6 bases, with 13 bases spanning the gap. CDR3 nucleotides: TGTGCCAGCAGCGGCCGGAGTGGAGATGAAAAACTGTTTTTT. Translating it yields CASSGRSGDEKLFF.

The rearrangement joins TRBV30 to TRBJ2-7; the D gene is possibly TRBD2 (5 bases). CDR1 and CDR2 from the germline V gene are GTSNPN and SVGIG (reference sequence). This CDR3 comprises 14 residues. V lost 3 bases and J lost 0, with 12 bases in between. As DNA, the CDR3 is TGTGCCTGGAGATCTAGAGGGAGCTCCTACGAGCAGTACTTC. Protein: CAWRSRGSSYEQYF.

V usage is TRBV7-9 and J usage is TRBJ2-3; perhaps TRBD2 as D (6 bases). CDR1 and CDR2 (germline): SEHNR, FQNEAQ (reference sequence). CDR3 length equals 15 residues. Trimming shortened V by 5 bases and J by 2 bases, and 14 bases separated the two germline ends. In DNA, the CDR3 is TGTGCCAGCAGCCCCTCTAGCGAATACACAGATACGCAGTATTTT. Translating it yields CASSPSSEYTDTQYF.

The CDR3 region is CASSPGSYTNEKLFF. The DNA for the CDR3 is TGTGCCAGCAGTCCAGGGTCTTACACTAATGAAAAACTGTTTTTT. This sequence joins TRBV6-6 and TRBJ1-4; a possible D gene is TRBD1 (5 bases). Germline V gene sequence: CDR1 MNHNY, CDR2 SVGAGI (reference sequence). The CDR3 totals 15 residues. Trimming took 5 bases from V and 2 from J, leaving 12 bases between them.

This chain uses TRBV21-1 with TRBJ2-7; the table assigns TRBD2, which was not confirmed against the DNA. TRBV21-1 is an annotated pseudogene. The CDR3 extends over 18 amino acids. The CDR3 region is CASSKRGAGTSKDYEQYF. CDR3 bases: TGTGCCAGCAGCAAAAGGGGGGCCGGGACTAGCAAGGATTACGAGCAGTACTTC.

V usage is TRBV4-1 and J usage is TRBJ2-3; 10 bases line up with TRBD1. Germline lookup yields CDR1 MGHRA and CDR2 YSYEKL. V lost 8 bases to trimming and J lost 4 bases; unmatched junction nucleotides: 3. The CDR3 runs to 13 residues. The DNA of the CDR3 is TGCGCCAGCTGGACAGGGGGACCAGATACGCAGTATTTT. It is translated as CASWTGGPDTQYF.